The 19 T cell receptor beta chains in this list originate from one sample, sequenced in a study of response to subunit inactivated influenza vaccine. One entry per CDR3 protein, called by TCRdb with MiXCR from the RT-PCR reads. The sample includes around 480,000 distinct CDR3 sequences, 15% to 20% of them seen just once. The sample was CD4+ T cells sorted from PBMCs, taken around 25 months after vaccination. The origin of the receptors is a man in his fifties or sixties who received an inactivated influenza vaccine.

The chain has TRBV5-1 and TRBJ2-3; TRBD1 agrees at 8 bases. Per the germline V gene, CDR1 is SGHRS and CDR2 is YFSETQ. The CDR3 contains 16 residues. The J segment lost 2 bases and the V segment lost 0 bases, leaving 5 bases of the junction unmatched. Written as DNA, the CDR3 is TGCGCCAGCAGCTTGGGTCAGGGGGCAGCCACAGATACGCAGTATTTT. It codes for CASSLGQGAATDTQYF.

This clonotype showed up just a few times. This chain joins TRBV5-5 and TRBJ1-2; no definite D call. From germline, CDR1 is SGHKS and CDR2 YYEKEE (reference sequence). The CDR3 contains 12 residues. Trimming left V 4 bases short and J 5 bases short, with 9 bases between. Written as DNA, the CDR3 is TGTGCCAGCAGCACGGCGGGTTATGGCTACACCTTC. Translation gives CASSTAGYGYTF.

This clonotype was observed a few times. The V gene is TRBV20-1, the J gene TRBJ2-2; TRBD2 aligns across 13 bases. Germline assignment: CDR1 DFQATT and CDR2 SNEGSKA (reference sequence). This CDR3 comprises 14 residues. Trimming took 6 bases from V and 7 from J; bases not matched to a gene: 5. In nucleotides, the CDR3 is TGCAGTGCAAGGGGACTAGCGGGAATCGGGGAGCTGTTTTTT. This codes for CSARGLAGIGELFF.

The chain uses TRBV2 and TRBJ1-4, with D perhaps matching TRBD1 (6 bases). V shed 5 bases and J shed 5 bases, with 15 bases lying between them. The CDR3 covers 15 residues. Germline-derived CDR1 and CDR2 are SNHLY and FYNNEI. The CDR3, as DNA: TGTGCCAGCAGTTCCTCGGGGGCGCGAAATGAAAAACTGTTTTTT. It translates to CASSSSGARNEKLFF.

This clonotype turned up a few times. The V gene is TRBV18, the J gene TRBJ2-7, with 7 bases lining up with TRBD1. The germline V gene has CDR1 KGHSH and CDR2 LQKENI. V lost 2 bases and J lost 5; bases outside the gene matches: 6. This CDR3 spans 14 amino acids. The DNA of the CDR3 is TGTGCCAGCTCACCAGGACAGGTTATGAACGAGCAGTACTTC. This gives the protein CASSPGQVMNEQYF.

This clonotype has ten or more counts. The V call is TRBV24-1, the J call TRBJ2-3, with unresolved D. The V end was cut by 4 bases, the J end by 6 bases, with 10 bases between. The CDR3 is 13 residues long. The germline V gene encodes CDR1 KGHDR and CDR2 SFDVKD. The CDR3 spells CATSEASVDTQYF. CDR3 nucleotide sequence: TGTGCCACCAGTGAGGCCTCGGTGGATACGCAGTATTTT.

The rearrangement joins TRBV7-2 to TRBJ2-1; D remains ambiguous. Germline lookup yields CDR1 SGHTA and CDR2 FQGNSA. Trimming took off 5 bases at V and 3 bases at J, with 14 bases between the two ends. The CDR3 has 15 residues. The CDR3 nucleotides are TGTGCCAGCAGCGGAACCAACTTTCTCTACAATGAGCAGTTCTTC. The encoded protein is CASSGTNFLYNEQFF.

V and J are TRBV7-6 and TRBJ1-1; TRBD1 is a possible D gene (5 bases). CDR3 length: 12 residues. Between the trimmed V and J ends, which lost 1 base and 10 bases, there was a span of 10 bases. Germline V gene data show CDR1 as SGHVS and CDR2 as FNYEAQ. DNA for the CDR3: TGTGCCAGCAGCTTAGGGGACGGTGTAGCTTTCTTT. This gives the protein CASSLGDGVAFF.

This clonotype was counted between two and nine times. This CDR3 reads CASSPTRWYEQYF. CDR3 in DNA: TGTGCCAGCTCACCAACCCGCTGGTACGAGCAGTACTTC. This chain connects TRBV18 to TRBJ2-7; the D is unclear. V gave up 2 bases and J gave up 4 bases, with 9 bases separating them. The germline V gene encodes CDR1 KGHSH and CDR2 LQKENI. This CDR3 spans 13 amino acids. Full variable domain (remainder filled in from reference TRBV18 and TRBJ2-7): NAGVMQNPRHLVRRRGQEARLRCSPMKGHSHVYWYRQLPEEGLKFMVYLQKENIIDESGMPKERFSAEFPKEGPSILRIQQVVRGDSAAYFCASSPTRWYEQYFGPGTRLTVT.

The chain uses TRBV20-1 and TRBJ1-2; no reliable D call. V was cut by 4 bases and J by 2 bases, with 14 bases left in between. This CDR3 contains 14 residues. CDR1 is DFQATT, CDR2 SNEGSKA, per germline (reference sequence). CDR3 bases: TGCAGTGCTACGCGCATGGCAGACAACTATGGCTACACCTTC. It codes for CSATRMADNYGYTF.

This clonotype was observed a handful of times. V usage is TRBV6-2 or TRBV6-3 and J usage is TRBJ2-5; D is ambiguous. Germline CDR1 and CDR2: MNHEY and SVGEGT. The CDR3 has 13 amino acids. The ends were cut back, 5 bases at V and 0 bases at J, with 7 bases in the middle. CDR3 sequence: CASSQTNQETQYF. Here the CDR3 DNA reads TGTGCCAGCAGTCAGACCAACCAAGAGACCCAGTACTTC.

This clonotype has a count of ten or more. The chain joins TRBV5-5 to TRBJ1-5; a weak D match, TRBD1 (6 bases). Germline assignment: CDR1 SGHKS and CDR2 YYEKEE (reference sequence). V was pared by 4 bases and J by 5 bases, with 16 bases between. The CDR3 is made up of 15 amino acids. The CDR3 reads CASSPGTIGDQPQHF. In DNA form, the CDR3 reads TGTGCCAGCAGCCCGGGGACAATAGGAGATCAGCCCCAGCATTTT.

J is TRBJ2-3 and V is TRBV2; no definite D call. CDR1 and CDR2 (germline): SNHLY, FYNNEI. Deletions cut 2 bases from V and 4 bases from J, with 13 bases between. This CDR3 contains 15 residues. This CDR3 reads CASSEQQKFSDTQYF. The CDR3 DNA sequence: TGTGCCAGCAGTGAACAGCAGAAATTCTCAGATACGCAGTATTTT.

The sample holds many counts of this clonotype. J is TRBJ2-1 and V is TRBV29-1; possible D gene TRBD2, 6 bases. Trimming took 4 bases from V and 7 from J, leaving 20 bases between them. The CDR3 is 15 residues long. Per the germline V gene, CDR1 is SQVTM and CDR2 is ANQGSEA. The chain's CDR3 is CSVGLPRRGFNEQFF. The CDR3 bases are TGCAGCGTTGGGCTTCCTAGGCGGGGATTTAATGAGCAGTTCTTC.

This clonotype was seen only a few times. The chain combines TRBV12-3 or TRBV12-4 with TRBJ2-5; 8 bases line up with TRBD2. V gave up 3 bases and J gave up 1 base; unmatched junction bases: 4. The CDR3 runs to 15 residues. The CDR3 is CASSFTSGVQETQYF. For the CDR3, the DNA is TGTGCCAGCAGTTTTACTAGCGGAGTCCAAGAGACCCAGTACTTC.

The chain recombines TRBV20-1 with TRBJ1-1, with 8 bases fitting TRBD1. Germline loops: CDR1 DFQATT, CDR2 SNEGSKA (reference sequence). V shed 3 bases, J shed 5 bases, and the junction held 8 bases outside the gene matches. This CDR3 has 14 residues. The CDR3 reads CSASAYRGGTEAFF. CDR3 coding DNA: TGCAGTGCTAGCGCCTACAGGGGGGGAACTGAAGCTTTCTTT.

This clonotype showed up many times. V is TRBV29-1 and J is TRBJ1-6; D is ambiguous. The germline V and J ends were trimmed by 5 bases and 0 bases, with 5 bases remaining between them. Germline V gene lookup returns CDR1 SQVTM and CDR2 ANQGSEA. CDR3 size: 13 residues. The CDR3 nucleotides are TGCAGCGTTAAGAGCTCCTATAATTCACCCCTCCACTTT. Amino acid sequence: CSVKSSYNSPLHF.

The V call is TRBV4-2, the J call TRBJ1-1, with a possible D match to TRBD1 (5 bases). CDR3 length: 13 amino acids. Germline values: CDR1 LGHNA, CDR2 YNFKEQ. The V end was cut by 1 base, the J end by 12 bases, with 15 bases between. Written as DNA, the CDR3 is TGTGCCAGCAGCCAAGCCGTTCAGGGCGTACCTTTCTTT. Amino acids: CASSQAVQGVPFF.

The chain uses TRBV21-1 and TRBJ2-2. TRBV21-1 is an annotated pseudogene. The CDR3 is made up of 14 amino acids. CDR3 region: CASSLTPFTGELFF. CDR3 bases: TGTGCCAGCAGCTTGACCCCATTCACCGGGGAGCTGTTTTTT.